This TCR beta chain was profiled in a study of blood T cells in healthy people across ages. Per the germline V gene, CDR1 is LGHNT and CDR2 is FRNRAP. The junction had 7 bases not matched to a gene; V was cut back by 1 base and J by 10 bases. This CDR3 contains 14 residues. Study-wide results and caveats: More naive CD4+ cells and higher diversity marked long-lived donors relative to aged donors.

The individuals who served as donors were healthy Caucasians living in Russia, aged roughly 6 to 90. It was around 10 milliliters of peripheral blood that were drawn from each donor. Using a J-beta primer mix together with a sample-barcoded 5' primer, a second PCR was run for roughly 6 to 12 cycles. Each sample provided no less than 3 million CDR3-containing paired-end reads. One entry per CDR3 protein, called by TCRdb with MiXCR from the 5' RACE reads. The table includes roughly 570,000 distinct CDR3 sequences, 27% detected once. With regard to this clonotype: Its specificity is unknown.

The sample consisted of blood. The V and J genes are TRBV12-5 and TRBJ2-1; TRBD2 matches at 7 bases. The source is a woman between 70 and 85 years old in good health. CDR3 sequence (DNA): TGTGCTAGTGGTTTGGGAGGACTAGAAGAAGAGCAGTTCTTC. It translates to CASGLGGLEEEQFF.